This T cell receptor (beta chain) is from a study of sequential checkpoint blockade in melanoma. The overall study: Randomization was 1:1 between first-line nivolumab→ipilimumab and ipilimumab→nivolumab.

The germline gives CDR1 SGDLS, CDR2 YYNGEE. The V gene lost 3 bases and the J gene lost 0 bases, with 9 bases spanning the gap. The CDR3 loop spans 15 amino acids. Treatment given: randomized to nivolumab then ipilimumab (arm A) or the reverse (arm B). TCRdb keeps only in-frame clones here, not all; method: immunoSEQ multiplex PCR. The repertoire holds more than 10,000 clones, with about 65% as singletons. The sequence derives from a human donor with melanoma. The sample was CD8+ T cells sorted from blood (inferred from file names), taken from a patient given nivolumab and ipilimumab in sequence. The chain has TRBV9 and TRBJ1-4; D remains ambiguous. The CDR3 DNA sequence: TGTGCCAGCAGCGGCTCAGGATCAACTAATGAAAAACTGTTTTTT. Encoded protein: CASSGSGSTNEKLFF.